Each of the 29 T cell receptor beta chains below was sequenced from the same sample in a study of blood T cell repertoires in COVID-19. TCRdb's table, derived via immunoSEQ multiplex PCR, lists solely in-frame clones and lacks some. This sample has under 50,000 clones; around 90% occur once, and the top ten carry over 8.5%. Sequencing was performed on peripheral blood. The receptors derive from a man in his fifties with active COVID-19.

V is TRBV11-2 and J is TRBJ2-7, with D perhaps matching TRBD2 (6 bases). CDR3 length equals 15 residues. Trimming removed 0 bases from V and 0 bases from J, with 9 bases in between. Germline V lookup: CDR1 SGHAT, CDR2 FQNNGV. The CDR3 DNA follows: TGTGCCAGCAGCTTAGAAGGACTATACTCCTACGAGCAGTACTTC. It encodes CASSLEGLYSYEQYF.

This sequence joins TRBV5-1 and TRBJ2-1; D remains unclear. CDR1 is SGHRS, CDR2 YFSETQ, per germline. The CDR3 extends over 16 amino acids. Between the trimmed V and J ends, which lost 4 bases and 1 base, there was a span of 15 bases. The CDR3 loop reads CASSPFSQTSYNEQFF. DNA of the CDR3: TGCGCCAGCAGCCCCTTTAGTCAAACGTCCTACAATGAGCAGTTCTTC.

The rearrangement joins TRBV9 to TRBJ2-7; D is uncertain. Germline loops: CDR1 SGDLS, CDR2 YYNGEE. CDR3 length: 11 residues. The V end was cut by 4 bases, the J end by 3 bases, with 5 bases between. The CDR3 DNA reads TGTGCCAGCAGCCCCGGCTACGAGCAGTACTTC. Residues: CASSPGYEQYF.

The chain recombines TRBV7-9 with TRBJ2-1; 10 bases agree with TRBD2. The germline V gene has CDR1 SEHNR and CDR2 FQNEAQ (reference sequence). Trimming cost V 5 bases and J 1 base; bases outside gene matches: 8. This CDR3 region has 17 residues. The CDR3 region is CASSPRRLAGSYNEQFF. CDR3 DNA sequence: TGTGCCAGCAGCCCACGCCGACTAGCGGGTTCCTACAATGAGCAGTTCTTC.

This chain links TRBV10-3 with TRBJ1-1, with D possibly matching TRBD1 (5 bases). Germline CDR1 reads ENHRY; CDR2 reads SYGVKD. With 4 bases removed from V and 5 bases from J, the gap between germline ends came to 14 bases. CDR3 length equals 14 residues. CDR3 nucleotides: TGTGCCATCAGTGGCGGGGGACGATTTACTGAAGCTTTCTTT. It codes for CAISGGGRFTEAFF.

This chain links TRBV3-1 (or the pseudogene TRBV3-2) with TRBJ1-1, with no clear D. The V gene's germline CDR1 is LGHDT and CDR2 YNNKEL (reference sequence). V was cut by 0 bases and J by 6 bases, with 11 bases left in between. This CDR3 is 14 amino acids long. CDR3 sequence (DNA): TGTGCCAGCAGCCAAGAATCGGCGACATCTGAAGCTTTCTTT. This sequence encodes CASSQESATSEAFF.

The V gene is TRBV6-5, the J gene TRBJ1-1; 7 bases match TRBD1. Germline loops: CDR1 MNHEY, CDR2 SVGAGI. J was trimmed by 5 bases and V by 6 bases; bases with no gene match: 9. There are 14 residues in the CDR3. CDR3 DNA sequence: TGTGCCAGCAGGGTGACAGGGCTGGAAACTGAAGCTTTCTTT. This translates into CASRVTGLETEAFF.

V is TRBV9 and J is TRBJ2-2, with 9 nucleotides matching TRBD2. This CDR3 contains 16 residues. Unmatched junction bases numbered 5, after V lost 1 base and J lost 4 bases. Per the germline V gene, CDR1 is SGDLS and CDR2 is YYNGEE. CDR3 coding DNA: TGTGCCAGCAGCGTACAAGCGGGGGGTGTCACCGGGGAGCTGTTTTTT. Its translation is CASSVQAGGVTGELFF.

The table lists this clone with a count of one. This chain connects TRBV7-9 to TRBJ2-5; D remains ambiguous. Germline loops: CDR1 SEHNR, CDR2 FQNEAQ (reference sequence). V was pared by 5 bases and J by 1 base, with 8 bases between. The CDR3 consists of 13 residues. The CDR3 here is CASSPGSQETQYF. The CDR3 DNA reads TGTGCCAGCAGCCCGGGTAGCCAAGAGACCCAGTACTTC. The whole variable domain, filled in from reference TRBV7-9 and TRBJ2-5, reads DTGVSQNPRHKITKRGQNVTFRCDPISEHNRLYWYRQTLGQGPEFLTYFQNEAQLEKSRLLSDRFSAERPKGSFSTLEIQRTEQGDSAMYLCASSPGSQETQYFGPGTRLLVL.

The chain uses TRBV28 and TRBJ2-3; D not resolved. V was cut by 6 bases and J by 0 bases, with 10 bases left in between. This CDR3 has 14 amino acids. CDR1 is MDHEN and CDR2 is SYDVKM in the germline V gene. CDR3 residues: CASRRLTSTDTQYF. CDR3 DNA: TGTGCCAGCAGGAGACTTACTAGCACAGATACGCAGTATTTT.

CDR3 sequence reads: CASSQESGNPSEAFF. CDR3 sequence (DNA): TGTGCCAGCAGCCAAGAGTCGGGAAATCCTTCTGAAGCTTTCTTT. The rearrangement joins TRBV4-2 to TRBJ1-1; no firm D call. Germline values: CDR1 LGHNA, CDR2 YNFKEQ. V was pared by 0 bases and J by 6 bases, with 14 bases between. This CDR3 contains 15 residues.

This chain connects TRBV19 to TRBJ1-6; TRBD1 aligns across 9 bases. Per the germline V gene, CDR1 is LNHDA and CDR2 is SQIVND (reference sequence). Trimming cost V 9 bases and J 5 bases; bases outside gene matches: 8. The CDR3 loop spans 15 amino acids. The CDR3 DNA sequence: TGTGCCAGCCGGGCGGACAGGGGTGATAATTCACCCCTCCACTTT. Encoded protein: CASRADRGDNSPLHF.

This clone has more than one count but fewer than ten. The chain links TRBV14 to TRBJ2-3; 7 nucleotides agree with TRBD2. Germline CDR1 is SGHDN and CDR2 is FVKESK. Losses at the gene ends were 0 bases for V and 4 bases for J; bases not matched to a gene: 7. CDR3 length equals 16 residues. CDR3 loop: CASSQDVLAVADTQYF. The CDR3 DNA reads TGTGCCAGCAGCCAAGACGTCCTAGCGGTGGCAGATACGCAGTATTTT.

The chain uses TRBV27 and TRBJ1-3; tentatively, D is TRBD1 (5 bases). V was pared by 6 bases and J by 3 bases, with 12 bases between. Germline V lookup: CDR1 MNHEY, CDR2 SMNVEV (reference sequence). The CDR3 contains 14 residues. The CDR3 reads CASRASGVGNTIYF. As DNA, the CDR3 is TGTGCCAGCAGAGCTTCGGGGGTTGGAAACACCATATATTTT.

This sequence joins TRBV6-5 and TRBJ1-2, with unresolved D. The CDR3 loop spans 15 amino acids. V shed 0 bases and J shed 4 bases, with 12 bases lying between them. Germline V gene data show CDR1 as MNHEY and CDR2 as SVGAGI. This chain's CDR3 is CASSYSSRGSYGYTF. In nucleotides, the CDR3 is TGTGCCAGCAGTTACTCATCGCGCGGCTCCTATGGCTACACCTTC.

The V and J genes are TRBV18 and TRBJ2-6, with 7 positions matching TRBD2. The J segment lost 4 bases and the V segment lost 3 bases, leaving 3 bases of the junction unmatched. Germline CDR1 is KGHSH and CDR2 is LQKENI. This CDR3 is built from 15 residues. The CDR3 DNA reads TGTGCCAGCTCACCGGGGGGGGACGGGGCCAACGTCCTGACTTTC. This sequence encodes CASSPGGDGANVLTF.

The DNA of the CDR3 is TGTGCCAGCGCGAGGGCCGGGATGCTAGCCAAAAACATTCAGTACTTC. The encoded protein is CASARAGMLAKNIQYF. This chain uses TRBV28 with TRBJ2-4; weak D call: TRBD2 (5 bases). Germline CDR1 and CDR2: MDHEN and SYDVKM. The CDR3 spans 16 residues. V was clipped by 8 bases and J by 0 bases, with 17 bases between them.

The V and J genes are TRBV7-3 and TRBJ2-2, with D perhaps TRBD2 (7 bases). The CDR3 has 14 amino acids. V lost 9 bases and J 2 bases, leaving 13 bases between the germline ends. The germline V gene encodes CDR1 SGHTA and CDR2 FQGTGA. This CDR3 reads CASRGAINTGELFF. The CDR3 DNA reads TGTGCCAGTCGGGGGGCTATTAACACCGGGGAGCTGTTTTTT.

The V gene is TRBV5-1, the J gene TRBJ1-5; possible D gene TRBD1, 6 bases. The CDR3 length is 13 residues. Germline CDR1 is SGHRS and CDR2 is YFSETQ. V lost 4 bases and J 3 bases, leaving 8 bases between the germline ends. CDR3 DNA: TGCGCCAGCAGCACAGGGATCAATCAGCCCCAGCATTTT. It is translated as CASSTGINQPQHF.

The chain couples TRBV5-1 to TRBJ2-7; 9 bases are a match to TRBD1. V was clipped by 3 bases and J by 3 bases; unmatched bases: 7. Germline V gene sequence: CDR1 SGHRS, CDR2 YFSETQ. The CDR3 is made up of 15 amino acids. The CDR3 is CASSSKTGGNYEQYF. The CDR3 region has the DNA TGCGCCAGCAGCTCTAAGACAGGGGGTAACTACGAGCAGTACTTC.

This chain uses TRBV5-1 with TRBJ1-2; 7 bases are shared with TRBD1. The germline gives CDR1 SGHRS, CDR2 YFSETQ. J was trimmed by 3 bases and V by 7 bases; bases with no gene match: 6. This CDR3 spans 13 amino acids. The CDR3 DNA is TGCGCCAGCCAAGAGGGGACAGACTATGGCTACACCTTC. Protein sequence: CASQEGTDYGYTF.

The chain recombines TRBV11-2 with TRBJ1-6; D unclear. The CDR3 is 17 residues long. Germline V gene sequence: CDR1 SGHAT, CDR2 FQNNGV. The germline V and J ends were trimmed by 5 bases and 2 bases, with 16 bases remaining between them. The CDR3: CASSPLTVLTYNSPLHF. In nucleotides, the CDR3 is TGTGCCAGCAGCCCATTAACGGTTTTGACCTATAATTCACCCCTCCACTTT.

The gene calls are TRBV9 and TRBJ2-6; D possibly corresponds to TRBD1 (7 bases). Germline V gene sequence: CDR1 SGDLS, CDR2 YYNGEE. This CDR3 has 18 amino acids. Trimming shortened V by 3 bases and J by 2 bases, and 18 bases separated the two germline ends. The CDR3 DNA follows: TGTGCCAGCAGCGCGCGGGGTTACAGGGGAGCTGGGGCCAACGTCCTGACTTTC. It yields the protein CASSARGYRGAGANVLTF.

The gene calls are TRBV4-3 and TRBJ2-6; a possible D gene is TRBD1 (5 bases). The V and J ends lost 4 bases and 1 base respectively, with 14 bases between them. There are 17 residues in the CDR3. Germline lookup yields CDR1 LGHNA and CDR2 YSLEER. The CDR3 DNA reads TGCGCCAGCAGCCCTAGGGGTAAGGGGTCTGGGGCCAACGTCCTGACTTTC. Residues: CASSPRGKGSGANVLTF.

This chain's CDR3 is CASSSGKSLTYEQYF. The CDR3, as DNA: TGTGCCAGCAGCTCGGGAAAGAGCCTCACCTACGAGCAGTACTTC. V gene TRBV7-2 combines with J gene TRBJ2-7; D perhaps matches TRBD2 (5 bases). This CDR3 is 15 amino acids long. Germline V lookup: CDR1 SGHTA, CDR2 FQGNSA. V lost 4 bases and J lost 2, with 15 bases in between.

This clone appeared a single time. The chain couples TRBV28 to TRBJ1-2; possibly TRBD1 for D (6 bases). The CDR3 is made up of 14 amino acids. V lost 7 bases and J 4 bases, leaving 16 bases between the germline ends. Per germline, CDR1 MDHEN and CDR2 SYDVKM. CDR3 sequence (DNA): TGTGCCAGCATAAATGGGGGCGTGGGCTATGGCTACACCTTC. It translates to CASINGGVGYGYTF.

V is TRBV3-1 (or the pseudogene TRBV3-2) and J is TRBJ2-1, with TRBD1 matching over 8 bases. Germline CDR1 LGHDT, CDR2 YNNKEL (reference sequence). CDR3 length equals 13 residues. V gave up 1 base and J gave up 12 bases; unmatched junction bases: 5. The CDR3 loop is CASSQAGQGGQFF. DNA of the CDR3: TGTGCCAGCAGCCAAGCTGGACAGGGTGGGCAGTTCTTC.

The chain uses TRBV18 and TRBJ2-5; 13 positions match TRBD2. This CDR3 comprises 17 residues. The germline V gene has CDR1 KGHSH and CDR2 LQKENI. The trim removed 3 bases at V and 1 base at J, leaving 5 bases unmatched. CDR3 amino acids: CASSPRTSGSIQETQYF. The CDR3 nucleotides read TGTGCCAGCTCACCTAGGACTAGCGGGAGCATCCAAGAGACCCAGTACTTC.

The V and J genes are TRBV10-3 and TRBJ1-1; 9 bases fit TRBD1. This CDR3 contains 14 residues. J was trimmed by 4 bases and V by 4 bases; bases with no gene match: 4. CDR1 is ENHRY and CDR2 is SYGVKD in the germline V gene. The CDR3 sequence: CAISVEQGATEAFF. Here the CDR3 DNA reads TGTGCCATCAGTGTCGAACAGGGGGCCACTGAAGCTTTCTTT.